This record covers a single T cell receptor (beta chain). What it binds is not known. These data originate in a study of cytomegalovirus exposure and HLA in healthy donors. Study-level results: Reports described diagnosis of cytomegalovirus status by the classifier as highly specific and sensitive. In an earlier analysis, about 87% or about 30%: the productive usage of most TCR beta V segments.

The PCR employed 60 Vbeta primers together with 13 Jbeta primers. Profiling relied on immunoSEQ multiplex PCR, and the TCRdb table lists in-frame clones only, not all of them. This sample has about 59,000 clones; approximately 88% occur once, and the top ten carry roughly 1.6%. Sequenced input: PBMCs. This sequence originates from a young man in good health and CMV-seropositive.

The DNA for the CDR3 is TGTGCCACCAGCAGAAATAGCGGGCCTGCCTACGAGCAGTACTTC. It translates to CATSRNSGPAYEQYF. This chain connects TRBV15 to TRBJ2-7; 7 nucleotides agree with TRBD2. The CDR3 runs 15 residues. Germline values: CDR1 LNHNV, CDR2 YYDKDF (reference sequence). V was clipped by 2 bases and J by 2 bases; unmatched bases: 6.